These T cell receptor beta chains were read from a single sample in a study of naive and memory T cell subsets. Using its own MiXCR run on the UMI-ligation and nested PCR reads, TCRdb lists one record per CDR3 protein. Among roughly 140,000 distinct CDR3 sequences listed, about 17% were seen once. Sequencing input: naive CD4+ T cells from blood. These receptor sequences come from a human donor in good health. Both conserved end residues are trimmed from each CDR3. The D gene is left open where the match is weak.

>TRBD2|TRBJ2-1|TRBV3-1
ASSQVLAAKYNEQF
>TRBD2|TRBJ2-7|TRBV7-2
ASSSRPGLAASYEQY
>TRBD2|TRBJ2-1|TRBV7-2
ASGSSGSLNEQF
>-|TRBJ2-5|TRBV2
ATTLSAVLGETQY
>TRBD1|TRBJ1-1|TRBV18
ASSPGTGGWVTEAF
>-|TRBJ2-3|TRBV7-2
ASSLAANTDTQY
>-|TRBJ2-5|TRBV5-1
ASSLGAVGETQY
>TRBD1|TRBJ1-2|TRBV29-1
SAGKGTDYGYT
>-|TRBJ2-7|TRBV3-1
ASSQTKPGYEQY
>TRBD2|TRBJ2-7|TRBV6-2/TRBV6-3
ASSWGTSGAYEQY
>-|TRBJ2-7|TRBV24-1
ATRAGGNYEQY
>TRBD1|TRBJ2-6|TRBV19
ASSMGQGRSGANVLT
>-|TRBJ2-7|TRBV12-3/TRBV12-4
ASSLQGTITYEQY
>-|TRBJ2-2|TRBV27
ASGIMGTGELF